This T cell receptor beta chain was identified during a study of T cells in Graves' hyperthyroidism and ophthalmopathy. It was uncontrolled infection, other autoimmune disease, pregnancy or lactation that excluded patients. The CDR3 is 13 amino acids. Germline V CDR1 and CDR2: DFQATT, SNEGSKA (reference sequence). With 3 bases removed from V and 3 bases from J, the gap between germline ends came to 12 bases. Amplified regions were TCR beta CDR3 sequences from RNA transcripts. The TCR CDR3 was amplified in a first-round RT-PCR using the HTBI primer set. TCRdb re-called the multiplex PCR reads through MiXCR, storing one row per CDR3 protein. The sample has 250,000 or so distinct CDR3 sequences, 13% to 15% seen once. General study findings and limits: Among clonotypes expanded in thyroid above 0.001, most were also found in blood.

There are many counts of this clonotype. Its antigen is currently unknown. The V call is TRBV20-1, the J call TRBJ2-7; D may be TRBD2 (5 bases). This TCR was sampled from a woman aged 45-65 years with Graves' hyperthyroidism that later progressed to Graves' ophthalmopathy. Material for sequencing was blood. CDR3 in DNA: TGCAGTGCTAGGATCGCGGGCTACTACGAGCAGTACTTC. Translated, it gives CSARIAGYYEQYF.